Following are 23 T cell receptor beta chains from one sample sequenced in a study of radiation and T cells in renal cell carcinoma. Regarding time point: blood 2 weeks post-SBRT. Treatment denoted: 15 Gy SBRT to primary tumor, nephrectomy 4 weeks later. The method was immunoSEQ multiplex PCR; TCRdb's version includes in-frame clones alone and lacks a portion of them. The table records roughly 130,000 clones, about 88% of them present only once. The sequencing used blood, collected from a patient whose treatment included radiotherapy and nephrectomy. The receptors were sampled from a woman between 65 and 79 years old with renal cell carcinoma.

The rearrangement links TRBV19 to TRBJ2-5; TRBD2 aligns across 11 bases. Germline V gene lookup returns CDR1 LNHDA and CDR2 SQIVND (reference sequence). The CDR3 runs to 16 residues. The V and J ends lost 4 bases and 4 bases, in that order; junction bases with no gene match: 8. This CDR3 reads CASSNSGGDLRETQYF. The CDR3 coding sequence is TGTGCCAGTAGTAATAGCGGGGGGGATCTCCGAGAGACCCAGTACTTC.

This chain links TRBV6-1 with TRBJ1-4; tentatively, D is TRBD1 (5 bases). Germline V gives CDR1 MNHNS, CDR2 SASEGT. V lost 11 bases, J lost 7 bases, and 20 bases lay in between. The CDR3 contains 14 residues. In DNA form, the CDR3 reads TGTGCCGTTCACCTGGGGGGGGTAACTGAAAAACTGTTTTTT. Residues: CAVHLGGVTEKLFF.

The CDR3 DNA reads as TGTGCCAGCAGTATAGACCGGGACACCCGAATTGATACGCAGTATTTT. Translated, it gives CASSIDRDTRIDTQYF. The chain employs TRBV7-9 and TRBJ2-3, with a tentative D call TRBD1 (6 bases). V lost 6 bases and J lost 6, with 22 bases in between. The CDR3 loop spans 16 amino acids. The germline gives CDR1 SEHNR, CDR2 FQNEAQ (reference sequence).

The rearrangement links TRBV5-4 to TRBJ2-4; 8 nucleotides line up with TRBD1. Germline-derived CDR1 and CDR2 are SGHNT and YYREEE (reference sequence). The V and J ends lost 3 bases and 0 bases, in that order; junction bases with no gene match: 5. CDR3 length: 16 residues. The CDR3: CASSWGQALAKNIQYF. As DNA, the CDR3 is TGTGCCAGCAGCTGGGGACAGGCCTTAGCCAAAAACATTCAGTACTTC.

J is TRBJ1-1 and V is TRBV5-1, with 9 bases that match TRBD1. Germline trimming cut 2 bases from V and 8 bases from J; bases unmatched to any gene: 1. The CDR3 length is 12 residues. Germline CDR1 SGHRS, CDR2 YFSETQ. For the CDR3, the DNA is TGCGCCAGCAGCTTTACAGGGGGCGAAGCTTTCTTT. Amino acids: CASSFTGGEAFF.

The CDR3 loop is CAWSVTRRGNYGYTF. Here the CDR3 DNA reads TGTGCCTGGAGTGTAACTCGCAGGGGAAACTATGGCTACACCTTC. The chain has TRBV30 and TRBJ1-2; D may be TRBD1 (6 bases). The V and J ends lost 0 bases and 2 bases respectively, with 13 bases between them. This CDR3 spans 15 amino acids. The germline V gene encodes CDR1 GTSNPN and CDR2 SVGIG (reference sequence).

The chain recombines TRBV19 with TRBJ1-2, with 7 bases aligning to TRBD1. Germline CDR1 is LNHDA and CDR2 is SQIVND (reference sequence). The CDR3 covers 15 residues. V was pared by 3 bases and J by 4 bases, with 8 bases of the junction left unmatched. For the CDR3, the DNA is TGTGCCAGTAGTATCCCGGGACAGCAAGCCTATGGCTACACCTTC. Translation: CASSIPGQQAYGYTF.

The CDR3 loop is CASSFEQGSTGELFF. CDR3 DNA sequence: TGTGCCAGCAGTTTTGAACAGGGGTCCACCGGGGAGCTGTTTTTT. The genes are TRBV27 and TRBJ2-2, with 7 bases that match TRBD1. Germline V CDR1 and CDR2: MNHEY, SMNVEV (reference sequence). J was trimmed by 4 bases and V by 3 bases; bases with no gene match: 5. The CDR3 covers 15 residues.

The V gene is TRBV20-1, the J gene TRBJ1-2; a possible D gene is TRBD1 (6 bases). V was trimmed by 3 bases and J by 14 bases, leaving 16 bases between them. The germline gives CDR1 DFQATT, CDR2 SNEGSKA (reference sequence). The CDR3 runs to 11 residues. The CDR3 DNA reads as TGCAGTGCTAGCACGCAGGGGCTGGGGACCTTC. This sequence encodes CSASTQGLGTF.

The V call is TRBV19, the J call TRBJ1-3; D perhaps matches TRBD1 (5 bases). CDR1 and CDR2 from the germline V gene are LNHDA and SQIVND (reference sequence). The CDR3 runs 16 residues. The V end was cut by 9 bases, the J end by 4 bases, with 22 bases between. CDR3 in amino acids: CARPGTVLTWGNTIYF. The CDR3 DNA reads as TGTGCCAGACCGGGGACCGTTCTCACATGGGGAAACACCATATATTTT.

The chain has TRBV30 and TRBJ2-5, with 10 bases identical to TRBD1. The better agreement between TRBJ2-7 and the DNA end casts doubt on the J call. Germline V CDR1 and CDR2: GTSNPN, SVGIG (reference sequence). CDR3 length: 16 amino acids. CDR3 DNA sequence: TGTGCCTGCGCAAAGGCCCGGGACAGGGGAGGGCACGAGCAGTACTTC. This sequence encodes CACAKARDRGGHEQYF.

The chain uses TRBV9 and TRBJ2-3; 8 bases are shared with TRBD2. In germline, CDR1 is SGDLS, CDR2 YYNGEE. The J segment lost 0 bases and the V segment lost 0 bases, leaving 3 bases of the junction unmatched. The CDR3 consists of 16 residues. The CDR3 DNA sequence: TGTGCCAGCAGCGTAGCTAGCGGGCGTAGCACAGATACGCAGTATTTT. It specifies CASSVASGRSTDTQYF. The whole variable domain, filled in from reference TRBV9 and TRBJ2-3, reads DSGVTQTPKHLITATGQRVTLRCSPRSGDLSVYWYQQSLDQGLQFLIQYYNGEERAKGNILERFSAQQFPDLHSELNLSSLELGDSALYFCASSVASGRSTDTQYFGPGTRLTVL.

The V and J genes are TRBV7-2 and TRBJ2-3; 10 bases map to TRBD2. J gave up 8 bases and V 1 base, and 12 bases lay outside the gene matches. Germline values: CDR1 SGHTA, CDR2 FQGNSA. This CDR3 is 17 amino acids long. CDR3 in amino acids: CASSLGSAGGPYGTQYF. The CDR3 DNA is TGTGCCAGCAGCTTAGGGTCAGCGGGGGGGCCATACGGTACGCAGTATTTT.

This clone showed up just a few times. The rearrangement joins TRBV6-1 to TRBJ1-1; TRBD1 is a possible D gene (5 bases). This CDR3 is 15 amino acids long. Trimming left V 5 bases short and J 1 base short, with 14 bases between. CDR1 and CDR2 (germline): MNHNS, SASEGT. The CDR3 is CASSSAQGGNTEAFF. CDR3 in DNA: TGTGCCAGCAGTTCTGCTCAGGGTGGGAACACTGAAGCTTTCTTT.

The chain uses TRBV5-6 and TRBJ1-2; maybe TRBD1 (6 bases). The CDR3 sequence is 14 residues long. The ends were cut back, 4 bases at V and 6 bases at J, with 16 bases in the middle. Germline V gives CDR1 SGHDT, CDR2 YYEEEE. The CDR3: CASSHPDSSDGYTF. As DNA, the CDR3 is TGTGCCAGCAGCCACCCGGACAGTTCGGATGGCTACACCTTC.

The chain links TRBV28 to TRBJ2-2; D assignment may be TRBD1 or TRBD2 (5 bases each). Looked up from germline, CDR1 is MDHEN and CDR2 is SYDVKM. This CDR3 comprises 15 residues. V dropped 6 bases and J dropped 5 bases, with 16 bases sitting between them. In nucleotides, the CDR3 is TGTGCCAGCAGAGGGCAGAGGGGCGGGACCGGGGAGCTGTTTTTT. This sequence encodes CASRGQRGGTGELFF.

The table lists this clone with a count of one. The V gene is TRBV5-1, the J gene TRBJ2-5; maybe TRBD1 (6 bases). CDR1 SGHRS and CDR2 YFSETQ come from the germline V gene. CDR3 size: 14 residues. V was shortened by 4 bases and J by 0 bases, with 10 bases between the two germline ends. This CDR3 reads CASSPRDNQETQYF. In DNA, the CDR3 is TGCGCCAGCAGCCCCCGGGACAACCAAGAGACCCAGTACTTC.

This clone was observed once. V usage is TRBV6-5 and J usage is TRBJ1-5; unclear D gene. The CDR3 is made up of 15 amino acids. V lost 6 bases and J lost 4, with 16 bases in between. Germline CDR1 and CDR2: MNHEY and SVGAGI. Here the CDR3 reads CASSPLLGGNQPQHF. The CDR3 nucleotides read TGTGCCAGCAGCCCTCTTTTAGGAGGGAATCAGCCCCAGCATTTT.

J is TRBJ2-1 and V is TRBV9, with no clear D. The CDR3 length is 13 residues. Trimming stripped 0 bases from V and 7 bases from J, with 8 bases between. From germline, CDR1 is SGDLS and CDR2 YYNGEE. CDR3 region: CASSVAYANEQFF. The CDR3 region has the DNA TGTGCCAGCAGCGTAGCTTACGCAAATGAGCAGTTCTTC.

The rearrangement links TRBV5-1 to TRBJ2-3; 7 bases agree with TRBD1. V lost 4 bases and J lost 2; bases outside the gene matches: 4. The CDR3 length is 14 residues. CDR1 SGHRS and CDR2 YFSETQ come from the germline V gene. The CDR3 here is CASSKTGATDTQYF. CDR3 in DNA: TGCGCCAGCAGCAAAACAGGGGCCACAGATACGCAGTATTTT.

This sequence joins TRBV6-1 and TRBJ1-2; D unclear. V was pared by 7 bases and J by 8 bases, with 8 bases between. The CDR3 consists of 10 residues. Germline assignment: CDR1 MNHNS and CDR2 SASEGT. The CDR3 loop is CASNRGGYTF. Here the CDR3 DNA reads TGTGCCAGCAACCGTGGCGGCTACACCTTC.

CDR3 DNA sequence: TGTGCCTGGAAACCGGGCCCGTCAGATACGCAGTATTTT. It is translated as CAWKPGPSDTQYF. The chain recombines TRBV30 with TRBJ2-3; D not resolved. The CDR3 is 13 residues long. Germline CDR1 is GTSNPN and CDR2 is SVGIG (reference sequence). Between the trimmed V and J ends, which lost 4 bases and 4 bases, there was a span of 12 bases.

This clone has a single count. In the same sample, other DNA sequences code for this CDR3. The chain carries TRBV5-1 and TRBJ2-5; D gene unclear. The V end was cut by 0 bases, the J end by 2 bases, with 5 bases between. The germline gives CDR1 SGHRS, CDR2 YFSETQ. The CDR3 has 13 residues. The CDR3: CASSLGGQETQYF. The CDR3 nucleotides read TGCGCCAGCAGCTTGGGAGGACAAGAGACCCAGTACTTC.